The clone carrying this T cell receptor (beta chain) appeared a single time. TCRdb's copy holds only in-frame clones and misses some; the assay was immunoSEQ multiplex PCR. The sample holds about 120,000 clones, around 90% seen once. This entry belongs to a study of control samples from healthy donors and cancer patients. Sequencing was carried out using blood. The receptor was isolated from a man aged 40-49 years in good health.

CDR3 DNA: TGCGCCAGCAGCTTGGGGGCTAGCGGTTATACGCAGTATTTT. It yields the protein CASSLGASGYTQYF. The chain is built from TRBV5-1 and TRBJ2-3; 7 nucleotides align to TRBD2. From germline, CDR1 is SGHRS and CDR2 YFSETQ. Trimming at V came to 0 bases and at J to 7 bases, leaving 5 bases not matched to a gene. The CDR3 length is 14 residues.